The 21 T cell receptor beta chains below come from one sample, sequenced in a study of CDR3 diversity in severe acne. TCRdb fed the PCR reads into MiXCR, producing one record per CDR3 protein. Among more than 85,000 distinct CDR3 sequences, less than 65% were seen once, and the ten largest hold around a tenth. The sequenced material came from blood. The receptors derive from a male donor with severe acne vulgaris.

Concerning this clonotype itself: This may come from a read error, since a much larger clone is one base off. The missing conserved phenylalanine or tryptophan at the end of this CDR3 makes a read error likely. V is TRBV11-2 and J is TRBJ2-7; 7 bases are shared with TRBD1. With V trimmed by 5 bases and J by 2 bases, 9 bases remained unmatched. From germline, CDR1 is SGHAT and CDR2 FQNNGV. The CDR3 is 15 amino acids. The CDR3 reads CASSRTLQGPYEQYL. In DNA, the CDR3 is TGTGCCAGCAGCCGTACCTTACAGGGGCCCTACGAGCAGTACCTC.

The chain recombines TRBV12-3 or TRBV12-4 with TRBJ2-7; TRBD1 matches at 7 bases. CDR3 length: 13 amino acids. V was clipped by 6 bases and J by 1 base; unmatched bases: 3. CDR3 sequence reads: CASRHRGSYEQYF. As DNA, the CDR3 is TGTGCCAGCAGGCACAGGGGATCCTACGAGCAGTACTTC.

For this clonotype: Being one base from a much bigger clone, this may be a read error. The rearrangement joins TRBV20-1 to TRBJ2-6; possible D gene TRBD1, 5 bases. Per the germline V gene, CDR1 is DFQATT and CDR2 is SNEGSKA (reference sequence). There are 12 residues in the CDR3. The DNA for the CDR3 is TGCAGTGCTAGCTCTGGGGCCAACGTCCCGACTTTC. This translates into CSASSGANVPTF.

This CDR3 reads CSASLAHPGYTF. The CDR3 bases are TGCAGTGCTAGCCTGGCCCACCCTGGCTACACCTTC. V and J are TRBV20-1 and TRBJ1-2, with D uncertain. Germline CDR1 reads DFQATT; CDR2 reads SNEGSKA (reference sequence). There are 12 residues in the CDR3. Between the trimmed V and J ends, which lost 3 bases and 7 bases, there was a span of 12 bases.

This clonotype was picked up many times. The rearrangement links TRBV5-1 to TRBJ1-5, with 10 bases lining up with TRBD1. Unmatched junction bases numbered 3, after V lost 4 bases and J lost 2 bases. This CDR3 has 15 residues. Germline V CDR1 and CDR2: SGHRS, YFSETQ. The CDR3 sequence is CASSNGQGGNQPQHF. CDR3 DNA: TGCGCCAGCAGCAATGGACAGGGGGGCAATCAGCCCCAGCATTTT.

This chain connects TRBV24-1 to TRBJ1-1, with D possibly TRBD1 on 6 matching bases. In germline, CDR1 is KGHDR, CDR2 SFDVKD. The CDR3 is 12 residues long. The V end lost 9 bases, the J end lost 1 base, and 8 bases lay between the germline ends. Here the CDR3 DNA reads TGTGCCACCGGGGGCCCGAACACTGAAGCTTTCTTT. Protein: CATGGPNTEAFF.

The CDR3, as DNA: TGCAGTGCTAGAGGAACAGATTTATGGGAAGCTTTCTTT. It encodes CSARGTDLWEAFF. This chain joins TRBV20-1 and TRBJ1-1; D remains unclear. CDR3 length: 13 residues. V was cut by 1 base and J by 8 bases, with 14 bases left in between. Germline assignment: CDR1 DFQATT and CDR2 SNEGSKA (reference sequence).

The gene calls are TRBV5-5 and TRBJ1-5; 8 nucleotides align to TRBD1. The length of the CDR3 is 14 residues. Germline V gene lookup returns CDR1 SGHKS and CDR2 YYEKEE (reference sequence). Unmatched junction bases numbered 7, after V lost 4 bases and J lost 7 bases. The CDR3 spells CASSAGTGQQPQHF. The CDR3 DNA reads as TGTGCCAGCAGCGCAGGGACAGGCCAACAGCCCCAGCATTTT.

The rearrangement joins TRBV3-1 to TRBJ1-6; 8 bases are a match to TRBD1. Germline V gene data show CDR1 as LGHDT and CDR2 as YNNKEL (reference sequence). CDR3 length: 15 amino acids. V was pared by 2 bases and J by 9 bases, with 6 bases of the junction left unmatched. CDR3 DNA: TGTGCCAGCAGCCAACTAGACAGGGGAGGTTCACCCCTCCACTTT. It yields the protein CASSQLDRGGSPLHF.

The rearrangement joins TRBV10-3 to TRBJ2-7, with a weak D call TRBD2 (6 bases). Germline CDR1 ENHRY, CDR2 SYGVKD. The CDR3 extends over 15 amino acids. The V gene lost 2 bases and the J gene lost 0 bases, with 11 bases spanning the gap. The CDR3 region has the DNA TGTGCCATCAGTGAGACGGGGGAGAGCTCCTACGAGCAGTACTTC. It codes for CAISETGESSYEQYF.

V usage is TRBV2 and J usage is TRBJ1-4; 7 bases are shared with TRBD1. V lost 9 bases, J lost 7 bases, and 35 bases stayed unmatched. This CDR3 region has 22 residues. CDR1 and CDR2 (germline): SNHLY, FYNNEI. This chain's CDR3 is CARQRGTLSGLMGDSDLEKLFF. The DNA of the CDR3 is TGTGCCAGACAGCGGGGAACCCTAAGTGGACTAATGGGGGACAGCGACCTTGAAAAACTGTTTTTT.

This chain links TRBV7-3 with TRBJ1-4, with D possibly TRBD1 on 5 matching bases. Trimming shortened V by 4 bases and J by 4 bases, and 13 bases separated the two germline ends. This CDR3 has 15 residues. CDR1 is SGHTA and CDR2 is FQGTGA in the germline V gene. As DNA, the CDR3 is TGTGCCAGCAGCTGGGGACCGGGCCATAATGAAAAACTGTTTTTT. Residues: CASSWGPGHNEKLFF.

This clonotype has ten or more counts. V usage is TRBV27 and J usage is TRBJ2-3; 9 bases align to TRBD2. The V segment lost 3 bases and the J segment 2 bases; nucleotides outside the gene matches: 9. Germline CDR1 MNHEY, CDR2 SMNVEV (reference sequence). The CDR3 consists of 17 residues. The CDR3 region has the DNA TGTGCCAGCAGTTTGCTCCTTCCTAGCGGGGTCACAGATACGCAGTATTTT. The encoded protein is CASSLLLPSGVTDTQYF.

This clonotype was recorded once. The V gene is TRBV24-1, the J gene TRBJ1-2; 8 nucleotides line up with TRBD1. This CDR3 is built from 15 residues. V lost 4 bases to trimming and J lost 4 bases; unmatched junction nucleotides: 7. CDR1 is KGHDR, CDR2 SFDVKD, per germline. The CDR3, as DNA: TGTGCCACCAGTGAAGGACAGGGAGACGGCTATGGCTACACCTTC. This gives the protein CATSEGQGDGYGYTF.

This clonotype came up many times. J is TRBJ1-5 and V is TRBV19; no clear D gene. The CDR3 is 14 amino acids. Trimming took 5 bases from V and 3 from J, leaving 11 bases between them. Per the germline V gene, CDR1 is LNHDA and CDR2 is SQIVND (reference sequence). CDR3: CASSPRKSNQPQHF. In DNA, the CDR3 is TGTGCCAGTAGTCCGAGAAAATCCAATCAGCCCCAGCATTTT.

DNA for the CDR3: TGTGCCAGTAGTCCGCCGGGGCACACCGGGGAGCTGTTTTTT. This gives the protein CASSPPGHTGELFF. This chain links TRBV19 with TRBJ2-2, with D perhaps matching TRBD1 or TRBD2 (5 bases each). The CDR3 spans 14 residues. V was shortened by 5 bases and J by 3 bases, with 10 bases between the two germline ends. Germline CDR1 and CDR2: LNHDA and SQIVND (reference sequence).

The rearrangement links TRBV3-1 to TRBJ2-7; 7 bases align to TRBD1. V shed 4 bases, J shed 6 bases, and the junction held 3 bases outside the gene matches. This CDR3 spans 12 amino acids. CDR1 is LGHDT, CDR2 YNNKEL, per germline (reference sequence). This CDR3 is CASSLPGGEQYF. In DNA, the CDR3 is TGTGCCAGCAGCCTCCCAGGGGGCGAGCAGTACTTC.

The V gene is TRBV25-1, the J gene TRBJ2-1; D is uncertain. CDR1 MGHDK and CDR2 SYGVNS come from the germline V gene. The CDR3 is made up of 11 amino acids. V was trimmed by 3 bases and J by 10 bases, leaving 7 bases between them. The CDR3 here is CASSEATEQFF. The CDR3, as DNA: TGTGCCAGCAGTGAGGCGACCGAGCAGTTCTTC.

V is TRBV11-1 and J is TRBJ2-5; TRBD1 or TRBD2 may be the D gene (5 bases each). Germline V lookup: CDR1 SGHAT, CDR2 FQDESV (reference sequence). Trimming stripped 4 bases from V and 5 bases from J, with 29 bases between. This CDR3 is built from 19 residues. CDR3 residues: CASSSADRGARSVRETQYF. The CDR3 region has the DNA TGTGCCAGCAGCTCGGCGGACCGGGGCGCGCGATCGGTGCGGGAGACCCAGTACTTC.

The chain has TRBV7-8 and TRBJ1-6, with TRBD1 matching over 10 bases. V lost 4 bases to trimming and J lost 10 bases; unmatched junction nucleotides: 4. Germline CDR1 reads SGHVS; CDR2 reads FQNEAQ. The CDR3 runs to 14 residues. The CDR3 nucleotides read TGTGCCAGCAGCTCGGGGACAGGGGTCTCACCCCTCCACTTT. It translates to CASSSGTGVSPLHF.

The chain couples TRBV20-1 to TRBJ2-7; D perhaps matches TRBD1 (7 bases). The CDR3 contains 14 residues. The V gene lost 0 bases and the J gene lost 7 bases, with 16 bases spanning the gap. Germline V gene data show CDR1 as DFQATT and CDR2 as SNEGSKA (reference sequence). The CDR3 DNA is TGCAGTGCTAGAGATATCAGGGCAGGGGGGGAGCAGTACTTC. Its translation: CSARDIRAGGEQYF.